One and the same sample provided the 13 T cell receptor beta chains below, sequenced in a study of preoperative IRX-2 immunotherapy in early breast cancer. Some clones are missing from TCRdb's copy, which holds only in-frame ones; the method was immunoSEQ multiplex PCR. The sample lists fewer than 25,000 clones; 80% to 90% were seen once. Treatment in this sample: preoperative locoregional IRX-2 cytokine immunotherapy. Specimen: tumor tissue, collected after IRX-2 immunotherapy. These receptors all come from a human donor with breast cancer.

The chain employs TRBV5-1 and TRBJ2-5; weak D call: TRBD2 (7 bases). Between the trimmed V and J ends, which lost 0 bases and 4 bases, there was a span of 13 bases. The CDR3 is 15 residues long. The germline V gene encodes CDR1 SGHRS and CDR2 YFSETQ. The DNA for the CDR3 is TGCGCCAGCAGCTTGGAAAGGGGGGGGATAGAGACCCAGTACTTC. Residues: CASSLERGGIETQYF. The full variable domain, its missing parts supplied by reference TRBV5-1 and TRBJ2-5, is KAGVTQTPRYLIKTRGQQVTLSCSPISGHRSVSWYQQTPGQGLQFLFEYFSETQRNKGNFPGRFSGRQFSNSRSEMNVSTLELGDSALYLCASSLERGGIETQYFGPGTRLLVL.

In this sample, this clone turned up once. The genes are TRBV5-4 and TRBJ2-1; D is ambiguous. V was clipped by 4 bases and J by 0 bases, with 17 bases between them. CDR1 is SGHNT, CDR2 YYREEE, per germline (reference sequence). The CDR3 sequence is 17 residues long. CDR3 DNA: TGTGCCAGCAGCCCCTCGACTGTAACGAGCTCCTACAATGAGCAGTTCTTC. Translation gives CASSPSTVTSSYNEQFF.

This clone has only one observation. The V gene is TRBV6-6, the J gene TRBJ2-7; D not certain. V was pared by 7 bases and J by 2 bases, with 9 bases between. CDR3 length equals 12 residues. The germline gives CDR1 MNHNY, CDR2 SVGAGI (reference sequence). The CDR3 sequence is CASTPSAYEQYF. The CDR3 region has the DNA TGTGCCAGCACCCCATCAGCCTACGAGCAGTACTTC.

The rearrangement joins TRBV13 to TRBJ2-4, with D possibly being TRBD1 or TRBD2 (5 bases each). Trimming cost V 2 bases and J 5 bases, with 19 bases left between them. CDR3 length: 17 residues. Looked up from germline, CDR1 is PRHDT and CDR2 is FYEKMQ (reference sequence). In nucleotides, the CDR3 is TGTGCCAGCAGCTTATTAGGCTCATGGGGGAGTGAAAACATTCAGTACTTC. Its translation is CASSLLGSWGSENIQYF.

The chain combines TRBV9 with TRBJ1-1, with D possibly matching TRBD1 (5 bases). CDR1 SGDLS and CDR2 YYNGEE come from the germline V gene. CDR3 length equals 14 residues. V lost 0 bases, J lost 6 bases, and 12 bases lay in between. The CDR3, as DNA: TGTGCCAGCAGCGTAGGGCAGGGCATCGCTGAAGCTTTCTTT. This translates into CASSVGQGIAEAFF.

The chain carries TRBV6-1 and TRBJ1-6; 7 nucleotides align to TRBD1. The V gene's germline CDR1 is MNHNS and CDR2 SASEGT. The CDR3 is 17 residues long. J was trimmed by 3 bases and V by 0 bases; bases with no gene match: 5. The CDR3: CASSEAGQSFYNSPLHF. The CDR3 region has the DNA TGTGCCAGCAGTGAAGCGGGACAGTCGTTCTATAATTCACCCCTCCACTTT.

DNA for the CDR3: TGTGCCAGCAGTGAGACAGGGTTCCGAACTGAAGCTTTCTTT. Residues: CASSETGFRTEAFF. The chain uses TRBV25-1 and TRBJ1-1; 7 bases map to TRBD1. The CDR3 has 14 residues. The V gene's germline CDR1 is MGHDK and CDR2 SYGVNS. Germline trimming cut 3 bases from V and 5 bases from J; bases unmatched to any gene: 6.

The CDR3 DNA is TGTGCCAGCAGCTCCGGGGTGACGCAGTATTTT. Protein: CASSSGVTQYF. This sequence joins TRBV7-9 and TRBJ2-3; TRBD2 might be the D (5 bases). V was shortened by 4 bases and J by 9 bases, with 8 bases between the two germline ends. This CDR3 comprises 11 residues. Germline V gives CDR1 SEHNR, CDR2 FQNEAQ (reference sequence).

This clone was counted a few times. This chain connects TRBV10-3 to TRBJ1-6; 7 positions match TRBD1. Germline V gene sequence: CDR1 ENHRY, CDR2 SYGVKD. J was trimmed by 7 bases and V by 4 bases; bases with no gene match: 4. The CDR3 covers 14 residues. CDR3 nucleotide sequence: TGTGCCATCAGTGTTCCGGGACAGAATTCACCCCTCCACTTT. It encodes CAISVPGQNSPLHF.

This clone was counted once. The V call is TRBV7-8, the J call TRBJ1-6; D not resolved. The CDR3 totals 14 residues. V was trimmed by 3 bases and J by 7 bases, leaving 10 bases between them. Per the germline V gene, CDR1 is SGHVS and CDR2 is FQNEAQ. The CDR3 protein is CASSLGSTNSPLHF. The DNA for the CDR3 is TGTGCCAGCAGCTTGGGATCCACCAATTCACCCCTCCACTTT.

V and J are TRBV28 and TRBJ2-3; D gene uncertain. Trimming took off 5 bases at V and 2 bases at J, with 8 bases between the two ends. The CDR3 runs 13 residues. The germline gives CDR1 MDHEN, CDR2 SYDVKM. This CDR3 reads CASSVANTDTQYF. The CDR3 bases are TGTGCCAGCAGTGTTGCGAACACAGATACGCAGTATTTT.

The chain uses TRBV19 and TRBJ2-1; unclear D gene. CDR1 is LNHDA, CDR2 SQIVND, per germline (reference sequence). The CDR3 length is 15 residues. Deletions cut 5 bases from V and 5 bases from J, with 16 bases between. DNA for the CDR3: TGTGCCAGTAGTTTATCAGTCGACAAGCACAATGAGCAGTTCTTC. Protein sequence: CASSLSVDKHNEQFF.

The chain recombines TRBV18 with TRBJ1-5; maybe TRBD1 (6 bases). The V gene lost 3 bases and the J gene lost 6 bases, with 18 bases spanning the gap. CDR3 length: 16 residues. CDR1 is KGHSH and CDR2 is LQKENI in the germline V gene. The CDR3 is CASSPQTSQGRQPQHF. CDR3 in DNA: TGTGCCAGCTCACCCCAAACCTCACAGGGTCGTCAGCCCCAGCATTTT.